Listed below are T cell receptor beta chains from one sample, sequenced in a study of T-cell reconstitution after alpha-beta-depleted transplantation in children. TCRdb passed the PCR reads through MiXCR, listing each CDR3 protein once. Of hundreds of thousands of distinct CDR3 sequences listed, 9.5% to 13% are singletons. The starting material was PBMCs, obtained before TCRalphabeta/CD19-depleted stem cell transplant. The receptors were sampled from a boy under two years old with acute myeloid leukemia, due to receive a stem cell transplant. CDR3s include the opening cysteine and the closing phenylalanine or tryptophan. The order of the fields is CDR3 protein, CDR3 DNA, J gene, clone size, D gene, V gene. D genes are given only for firm matches. The size of a clone is reported for some rows only, either as once, few or many, or as a class for expanded clones.

cdr3_aa: CSAKSNLGLVAQYF; cdr3_nt: TGCAGTGCCAAATCGAACTTGGGACTAGTGGCGCAGTATTTT; j_call: TRBJ2-3; clone_size: many; d_call: TRBD2; v_call: TRBV20-1
cdr3_aa: CSVDRNGERETQYF; cdr3_nt: TGCAGCGTCGACCGAAATGGGGAGAGAGAGACCCAGTACTTC; j_call: TRBJ2-5; clone_size: many; d_call: -; v_call: TRBV29-1
cdr3_aa: CSATGRYNEQFF; cdr3_nt: TGCAGTGCTACTGGACGGTACAATGAGCAGTTCTTC; j_call: TRBJ2-1; clone_size: many; d_call: -; v_call: TRBV20-1
cdr3_aa: CASSLGTRFYEQYF; cdr3_nt: TGTGCCAGCAGCTTAGGGACTAGATTTTACGAGCAGTACTTC; j_call: TRBJ2-7; clone_size: many; d_call: TRBD2; v_call: TRBV7-2
cdr3_aa: CASSQWREVAEQYF; cdr3_nt: TGCGCCAGCAGCCAATGGCGGGAGGTTGCCGAGCAGTACTTC; j_call: TRBJ2-7; clone_size: -; d_call: TRBD2; v_call: TRBV4-3
cdr3_aa: CASSFPGTNYGYTF; cdr3_nt: TGTGCCAGCAGCTTCCCAGGGACTAACTATGGCTACACCTTC; j_call: TRBJ1-2; clone_size: many; d_call: -; v_call: TRBV5-5
cdr3_aa: CASSSRAYEKLFF; cdr3_nt: TGTGCCAGCAGCTCGAGGGCGTATGAAAAACTGTTTTTT; j_call: TRBJ1-4; clone_size: -; d_call: -; v_call: TRBV7-2
cdr3_aa: CASSRRGPRGEQYF; cdr3_nt: TGTGCCAGCAGCCGAAGGGGGCCTCGGGGGGAGCAGTACTTC; j_call: TRBJ2-7; clone_size: many; d_call: -; v_call: TRBV12-3/TRBV12-4
cdr3_aa: CASSLIRASGASVLTF; cdr3_nt: TGTGCCAGCAGCTTAATCAGAGCCTCTGGGGCCAGCGTCCTGACTTTC; j_call: TRBJ2-6; clone_size: -; d_call: -; v_call: TRBV5-5
cdr3_aa: CASSQGTRGPTNEKLFF; cdr3_nt: TGTGCCAGCAGCCAAGGGACCCGGGGTCCAACTAATGAAAAACTGTTTTTT; j_call: TRBJ1-4; clone_size: many; d_call: -; v_call: TRBV3-1
cdr3_aa: CASSWGVGVSGANVLTF; cdr3_nt: TGTGCCAGCAGCTGGGGGGTGGGGGTCTCTGGGGCCAACGTCCTGACTTTC; j_call: TRBJ2-6; clone_size: -; d_call: -; v_call: TRBV5-5
cdr3_aa: CCATLGTAIPSTDTQYF; cdr3_nt: TGCTGTGCTACCTTGGGGACAGCGATACCTAGCACAGATACGCAGTATTTT; j_call: TRBJ2-3; clone_size: -; d_call: TRBD1; v_call: TRBV20-1
cdr3_aa: CSASTELLNQPQHF; cdr3_nt: TGCAGTGCTAGTACGGAGTTGCTCAATCAGCCCCAGCATTTT; j_call: TRBJ1-5; clone_size: -; d_call: -; v_call: TRBV20-1
cdr3_aa: CASSQDAGGGSGELFF; cdr3_nt: TGTGCCAGCAGCCAAGATGCAGGGGGCGGTAGCGGGGAGCTGTTTTTT; j_call: TRBJ2-2; clone_size: many; d_call: TRBD1; v_call: TRBV4-2
cdr3_aa: CASSLSGAPEAFF; cdr3_nt: TGTGCCAGCAGTTTATCAGGGGCACCCGAAGCTTTCTTT; j_call: TRBJ1-1; clone_size: many; d_call: -; v_call: TRBV12-3/TRBV12-4
cdr3_aa: CASSPTSGGISYNEQFF; cdr3_nt: TGTGCCAGCAGTCCCACTAGCGGGGGGATCTCCTACAATGAGCAGTTCTTC; j_call: TRBJ2-1; clone_size: many; d_call: TRBD2; v_call: TRBV12-3/TRBV12-4
cdr3_aa: CASSPSTGYDSPLHF; cdr3_nt: TGTGCCAGCAGCCCATCGACAGGTTATGATTCACCCCTCCACTTT; j_call: TRBJ1-6; clone_size: many; d_call: -; v_call: TRBV11-2
cdr3_aa: CASSQLGQGSYEQYF; cdr3_nt: TGTGCCAGCAGCCAGTTAGGACAGGGCTCCTACGAGCAGTACTTC; j_call: TRBJ2-7; clone_size: many; d_call: TRBD1; v_call: TRBV14
cdr3_aa: CSVEEAGLAGNGDQYF; cdr3_nt: TGCAGCGTTGAAGAGGCGGGACTAGCGGGAAACGGGGACCAGTACTTC; j_call: TRBJ2-7; clone_size: -; d_call: TRBD2; v_call: TRBV29-1
cdr3_aa: CSARDGGKPWNTEAFF; cdr3_nt: TGCAGTGCTAGAGATGGGGGGAAGCCCTGGAACACTGAAGCTTTCTTT; j_call: TRBJ1-1; clone_size: many; d_call: -; v_call: TRBV20-1
cdr3_aa: CSAPHGDYGYTF; cdr3_nt: TGCAGCGCCCCACATGGGGACTATGGCTACACCTTC; j_call: TRBJ1-2; clone_size: many; d_call: -; v_call: TRBV29-1
cdr3_aa: CASNRGNDGETQYF; cdr3_nt: TGCGCCAGCAATCGGGGAAACGACGGAGAGACCCAGTACTTC; j_call: TRBJ2-5; clone_size: many; d_call: -; v_call: TRBV5-1
cdr3_aa: CASSPERVGHEQYF; cdr3_nt: TGTGCCAGCAGCCCCGAGCGGGTGGGCCACGAGCAGTACTTC; j_call: TRBJ2-7; clone_size: many; d_call: -; v_call: TRBV11-2
cdr3_aa: CASSYREQADTQYF; cdr3_nt: TGTGCCAGCAGTTACCGGGAACAGGCCGATACGCAGTATTTT; j_call: TRBJ2-3; clone_size: -; d_call: -; v_call: TRBV6-5
cdr3_aa: CSASGLATYNEQFF; cdr3_nt: TGCAGTGCTTCGGGACTAGCGACCTACAATGAGCAGTTCTTC; j_call: TRBJ2-1; clone_size: many; d_call: TRBD2; v_call: TRBV20-1
cdr3_aa: CSARAFRGRQETQYF; cdr3_nt: TGCAGTGCTAGGGCCTTCAGGGGCCGCCAAGAGACCCAGTACTTC; j_call: TRBJ2-5; clone_size: -; d_call: -; v_call: TRBV20-1
cdr3_aa: CSTSGTSGGVNNEQFF; cdr3_nt: TGCAGCACCTCCGGGACTAGCGGGGGTGTCAACAATGAGCAGTTCTTC; j_call: TRBJ2-1; clone_size: few; d_call: TRBD2; v_call: TRBV29-1
cdr3_aa: CASSYLLTSGSPYEQYF; cdr3_nt: TGTGCCAGCAGTTACCTATTGACTAGCGGGAGCCCCTACGAGCAGTACTTC; j_call: TRBJ2-7; clone_size: few; d_call: TRBD2; v_call: TRBV6-5
cdr3_aa: CASSSRSPYEQYF; cdr3_nt: TGTGCCAGCAGCTCCCGTTCCCCCTACGAGCAGTACTTC; j_call: TRBJ2-7; clone_size: many; d_call: -; v_call: TRBV7-9
cdr3_aa: CSATPLAVLAGAADTQYF; cdr3_nt: TGCAGTGCTACTCCCCTTGCGGTTCTAGCGGGAGCGGCAGATACGCAGTATTTT; j_call: TRBJ2-3; clone_size: many; d_call: TRBD2; v_call: TRBV20-1
cdr3_aa: CASSPTRDRGYEQYF; cdr3_nt: TGTGCCAGCAGCCCCACCAGGGACAGGGGCTACGAGCAGTACTTC; j_call: TRBJ2-7; clone_size: -; d_call: TRBD1; v_call: TRBV9
cdr3_aa: CSGTGPNTEAFF; cdr3_nt: TGCAGCGGGACAGGTCCGAACACTGAAGCTTTCTTT; j_call: TRBJ1-1; clone_size: many; d_call: TRBD1; v_call: TRBV29-1
cdr3_aa: CASSSLGQGPGNEQFF; cdr3_nt: TGTGCCAGCAGCTCCCTCGGCCAGGGGCCCGGCAATGAGCAGTTCTTC; j_call: TRBJ2-1; clone_size: many; d_call: -; v_call: TRBV7-2
cdr3_aa: CASSFEGRYYGYTF; cdr3_nt: TGCGCCAGCAGCTTCGAAGGGCGATACTATGGCTACACCTTC; j_call: TRBJ1-2; clone_size: many; d_call: -; v_call: TRBV5-1
cdr3_aa: CSARRDSSDTQYF; cdr3_nt: TGCAGTGCTAGACGCGATAGTTCAGATACGCAGTATTTT; j_call: TRBJ2-3; clone_size: few; d_call: -; v_call: TRBV20-1
cdr3_aa: CASSQEEAGDYGYTF; cdr3_nt: TGCGCCAGCAGCCAAGAGGAGGCAGGGGACTATGGCTACACCTTC; j_call: TRBJ1-2; clone_size: -; d_call: -; v_call: TRBV4-1
cdr3_aa: CSARVVYNEQFF; cdr3_nt: TGCAGTGCTAGGGTAGTTTACAATGAGCAGTTCTTC; j_call: TRBJ2-1; clone_size: many; d_call: -; v_call: TRBV20-1
cdr3_aa: CASSPRGAKSTYEQYF; cdr3_nt: TGTGCCAGCTCACCCCGGGGGGCAAAATCTACCTACGAGCAGTACTTC; j_call: TRBJ2-7; clone_size: many; d_call: -; v_call: TRBV18
cdr3_aa: CASSLVSAANTEAFF; cdr3_nt: TGTGCCAGCAGCTTAGTATCGGCCGCGAACACTGAAGCTTTCTTT; j_call: TRBJ1-1; clone_size: few; d_call: -; v_call: TRBV11-2
cdr3_aa: CSARERQNTEAFF; cdr3_nt: TGCAGTGCTAGAGAAAGGCAGAACACTGAAGCTTTCTTT; j_call: TRBJ1-1; clone_size: many; d_call: -; v_call: TRBV20-1
cdr3_aa: CASPTIQGARNTEAFF; cdr3_nt: TGTGCCAGCCCCACTATACAGGGGGCTAGGAACACTGAAGCTTTCTTT; j_call: TRBJ1-1; clone_size: many; d_call: TRBD1; v_call: TRBV3-1
cdr3_aa: CASSLIWGRSTDTQYF; cdr3_nt: TGTGCCAGCAGTTTAATATGGGGAAGAAGCACAGATACGCAGTATTTT; j_call: TRBJ2-3; clone_size: many; d_call: -; v_call: TRBV28
cdr3_aa: CASSLGGVAGSEQYF; cdr3_nt: TGTGCCAGCAGCTTAGGAGGAGTCGCGGGATCCGAGCAGTACTTC; j_call: TRBJ2-7; clone_size: -; d_call: -; v_call: TRBV11-2
cdr3_aa: CASSSLLGFVYTGELFF; cdr3_nt: TGTGCCAGCAGCTCCCTTTTGGGTTTCGTCTACACCGGGGAGCTGTTTTTT; j_call: TRBJ2-2; clone_size: many; d_call: -; v_call: TRBV5-6
cdr3_aa: CASSQEELRTDTQYF; cdr3_nt: TGCGCCAGCAGCCAAGAGGAACTTCGCACAGATACGCAGTATTTT; j_call: TRBJ2-3; clone_size: few; d_call: -; v_call: TRBV4-3
cdr3_aa: CAISEEGGKTQYF; cdr3_nt: TGTGCCATCAGTGAGGAGGGAGGGAAGACCCAGTACTTC; j_call: TRBJ2-5; clone_size: many; d_call: TRBD2; v_call: TRBV10-3
cdr3_aa: CSASAGWTYGYTF; cdr3_nt: TGCAGTGCTAGTGCAGGGTGGACCTATGGCTACACCTTC; j_call: TRBJ1-2; clone_size: many; d_call: -; v_call: TRBV20-1
cdr3_aa: CSARGRGDIGELFF; cdr3_nt: TGCAGTGCTAGGGGGCGGGGGGATATCGGGGAGCTGTTTTTT; j_call: TRBJ2-2; clone_size: many; d_call: TRBD2; v_call: TRBV20-1
cdr3_aa: CASSQLAGVPDTQYF; cdr3_nt: TGTGCCAGCAGCCAACTAGCGGGAGTACCAGATACGCAGTATTTT; j_call: TRBJ2-3; clone_size: many; d_call: TRBD2; v_call: TRBV7-2
cdr3_aa: CASSQDVGRTSPLHF; cdr3_nt: TGTGCCAGCAGCCAAGATGTTGGGCGGACTTCACCCCTCCACTTT; j_call: TRBJ1-6; clone_size: many; d_call: -; v_call: TRBV4-2
cdr3_aa: CASAYLGNSVQRDTQYF; cdr3_nt: TGTGCCAGCGCGTATTTAGGGAACTCCGTACAGAGGGATACGCAGTATTTT; j_call: TRBJ2-3; clone_size: many; d_call: -; v_call: TRBV7-9